A selection of T cell receptor beta chains follows, all from one sample in a study of cytomegalovirus exposure and HLA in healthy donors. The assay was immunoSEQ multiplex PCR, and TCRdb's table has in-frame clones only and misses some. This table has over 100,000 clones, around 10% appearing once. The sequencing sample was made of PBMCs. The receptors were sampled from a man aged 40-49 years in good health and CMV-seropositive. CDR3s leave out the opening cysteine and the closing phenylalanine or tryptophan. D genes are given only for firm matches.

>.|TRBV12-1|TRBJ2-2
ASSFRRQGKGGELF
>.|TRBV29-1|TRBJ2-4
SVGSRTKNIQY
>.|TRBV7-9|TRBJ2-7
ASSLHDGRGEQY
>.|TRBV28|TRBJ2-7
ASSLRGRREY
>.|TRBV11-3|TRBJ2-1
ASSSYGGSYNEQF
>.|TRBV7-6|TRBJ1-1
ASSLWGGTNTEAF
>TRBD1|TRBV30|TRBJ2-7
AWSVQGGSYEQY
>.|TRBV29-1|TRBJ1-3
SVLEFASGNTIY
>.|TRBV2|TRBJ2-7
ASSERGYEQY
>TRBD1|TRBV7-9|TRBJ2-1
ASSFGQGSGEQF
>.|TRBV7-9|TRBJ2-7
ASSLGTLSYEQY
>TRBD1|TRBV18|TRBJ2-7
ASSPGQGGSYEQY
>.|TRBV5-1|TRBJ2-1
ASSLDYNEQF
>TRBD1|TRBV5-4|TRBJ1-2
ASSSSGTAYGYT
>TRBD2|TRBV6-7|TRBJ2-1
ASSYSPSGSYNEQF
>TRBD2|TRBV29-1|TRBJ2-7
SVGLAGDNEQY
>TRBD2|TRBV28|TRBJ2-7
ASSLGTSGSYEQY
>.|TRBV30|TRBJ2-7
AWMFGRAEEQY
>.|TRBV28|TRBJ1-1
ASRGGHTEAF
>.|TRBV7-9|TRBJ1-1
ASSPTGPNTEAF
>TRBD1|TRBV7-9|TRBJ2-7
ASSPKGAQGYEQY
>.|TRBV4-2|TRBJ1-3
ASSQDGGGFGNTIY
>.|TRBV7-3|TRBJ1-1
ASSERQAGEAF
>.|TRBV18|TRBJ1-3
ASSQTPSSSGNTIY
>TRBD2|TRBV9|TRBJ2-3
ASSSTLAGGDIDTQY
>.|TRBV27|TRBJ1-2
ASSDGVYGYT
>TRBD1|TRBV5-1|TRBJ2-7
ASSSRTGEAREQY
>.|TRBV6-4|TRBJ1-5
ASSEGSGNQPQH
>.|TRBV11-2|TRBJ1-1
ASSLVPRTEAF
>.|TRBV6-4|TRBJ1-1
ASSDDGENTEAF
>.|TRBV7-9|TRBJ2-6
ASSLVVGTAGSGANVLT
>.|TRBV4-1|TRBJ2-7
ASSQPIGGRESRYEQY
>.|TRBV6-4|TRBJ2-1
ASRRSESSYNEQF
>.|TRBV6-5|TRBJ1-2
ASSYPDSYT
>.|TRBV5-4|TRBJ2-3
ASSLGGQSTDTQY
>.|TRBV5-4|TRBJ2-1
ASRGLFDEQF
>TRBD2|TRBV5-1|TRBJ2-3
ASSAGLAGEGTQY
>TRBD1|TRBV6-5|TRBJ1-2
ASSLGGQIWDYT
>.|TRBV7-9|TRBJ2-7
ASSHPDSQQY
>.|TRBV5-4|TRBJ1-2
ASSLGTFHYGYT
>TRBD2|TRBV9|TRBJ2-2
ASSVGAGSGRATGELF
>TRBD1|TRBV25-1|TRBJ1-4
ASSDPGQGSEKLF
>.|TRBV20-1|.
SARQGYEQY
>TRBD2|TRBV14|TRBJ2-1
ASSQGGGRFLNEQF
>.|TRBV6-1|TRBJ2-1
ASISTKQF
>TRBD2|TRBV12-5|TRBJ2-7
ASGETGTSGRGYSYEQY
>.|TRBV7-2|TRBJ2-7
ASSTTGHPAYEQY
>.|TRBV7-2|TRBJ2-1
ASSSESYNEQF
>TRBD2|TRBV5-1|TRBJ2-3
ASSSSPTSSPTDTQY
>.|TRBV2|TRBJ2-1
ASRGANEQF
>.|TRBV2|TRBJ2-2
ASKVGQTNTGELF
>TRBD1|TRBV19|TRBJ1-1
ASSISGTGVGTEAF
>.|TRBV19|TRBJ2-5
ATGIGPRSETQY
>.|TRBV6-4|TRBJ1-6
ASSDGTNSPLH
>.|TRBV5-1|TRBJ2-1
ASTSAGSYNEQF